This paragraph covers one T cell receptor (beta chain) sequence. In the authors' methods: Amplification of reference gene primers was used by the study to estimate nucleated cell counts. TCRdb keeps only in-frame clones here, not all; method: immunoSEQ multiplex PCR. Clonal size and the V and J genes are those of that table, whereas D and trimming came from the DNA. Counted here are about 49,000 clones, 75% to 90% occurring once; the ten biggest clones make up over 9.5%. These data come from a study of blood T cell repertoires in COVID-19. Background on the study: Whether acute or convalescent, the COVID-19 samples came from the United States, Italy and Spain. In each case, the material was cDNA or gDNA derived from T cells, B-cell-depleted T cells, or PBMCs.

Per the germline V gene, CDR1 is SEHNR and CDR2 is FQNEAQ (reference sequence). Between the trimmed V and J ends, which lost 5 bases and 0 bases, there was a span of 7 bases. The CDR3 sequence is 13 residues long. This chain connects TRBV7-9 to TRBJ1-2; D remains unclear. Specimen: peripheral blood. The clonotype comes from a human donor in a cohort sampled during active COVID-19. CDR3 in amino acids: CASSPVPNYGYTF. The CDR3 DNA reads as TGTGCCAGCAGCCCGGTTCCTAACTATGGCTACACCTTC.